One sample yielded the 16 T cell receptor beta chains listed below, sequenced in a study of shared clonotypes between healthy human individuals. Data came from immunoSEQ multiplex PCR; TCRdb stores just in-frame clones and leaves some out. The sample lists about 750,000 clones; almost 95% were seen once. CD45RO negativity and positive selection for CCR7 defined naive CD8 cells, a population that excluded terminally differentiated effector memory CD45RA+ cells. The sample consisted of naive CD8+ T cells sorted from blood. These TCRs come from a young man in good health.

The chain couples TRBV7-9 to TRBJ2-1; TRBD2 matches at 7 bases. This CDR3 is built from 14 residues. The J segment lost 5 bases and the V segment lost 1 base, leaving 2 bases of the junction unmatched. Germline V CDR1 and CDR2: SEHNR, FQNEAQ (reference sequence). The CDR3 DNA reads TGTGCCAGCAGCTTAGTCGGGAGGCACAATGAGCAGTTCTTC. It encodes CASSLVGRHNEQFF.

The CDR3 DNA reads as TGTGCCAGCAGCCCATCCGGGACTAGAGGGTCCGGGGAGCTGTTTTTT. Translated, it gives CASSPSGTRGSGELFF. The rearrangement links TRBV7-9 to TRBJ2-2; TRBD2 matches at 8 bases. The length of the CDR3 is 16 residues. Unmatched junction bases numbered 11, after V lost 5 bases and J lost 6 bases. Germline loops: CDR1 SEHNR, CDR2 FQNEAQ (reference sequence). The whole variable domain, filled in from reference TRBV7-9 and TRBJ2-2, reads DTGVSQNPRHKITKRGQNVTFRCDPISEHNRLYWYRQTLGQGPEFLTYFQNEAQLEKSRLLSDRFSAERPKGSFSTLEIQRTEQGDSAMYLCASSPSGTRGSGELFFGEGSRLTVL.

The chain recombines TRBV7-9 with TRBJ2-5, with D possibly called TRBD1 or TRBD2 (5 bases each). The CDR3 has 15 amino acids. Trimming left V 5 bases short and J 5 bases short, with 18 bases between. Germline CDR1 and CDR2: SEHNR and FQNEAQ (reference sequence). The CDR3 sequence is CASSPRDRTAETQYF. The CDR3 DNA is TGTGCCAGCAGCCCGAGGGACCGGACGGCGGAGACCCAGTACTTC.

Turning to this clone: The sample carries other DNA sequences with the same CDR3. This chain connects TRBV27 to TRBJ2-7, with 9 bases lining up with TRBD2. Trimming at V came to 5 bases and at J to 4 bases, leaving 3 bases not matched to a gene. This CDR3 spans 13 amino acids. From germline, CDR1 is MNHEY and CDR2 SMNVEV (reference sequence). This chain's CDR3 is CASSLAGTYEQYF. CDR3 coding DNA: TGTGCCAGCAGTCTAGCGGGAACGTACGAGCAGTACTTC.

The chain joins TRBV4-3 to TRBJ1-2; 7 nucleotides match TRBD1. V was pared by 4 bases and J by 1 base, with 6 bases of the junction left unmatched. Germline V gene data show CDR1 as LGHNA and CDR2 as YSLEER. The length of the CDR3 is 15 residues. CDR3 residues: CASSPGQADNYGYTF. In nucleotides, the CDR3 is TGCGCCAGCAGCCCCGGACAGGCCGATAACTATGGCTACACCTTC.

The J gene is TRBJ2-1, the V gene TRBV7-2, with a weak D call TRBD2 (5 bases). Trimming cost V 3 bases and J 8 bases, with 17 bases left between them. CDR1 is SGHTA, CDR2 FQGNSA, per germline. The length of the CDR3 is 15 residues. The CDR3 here is CASSFPVQGGHEQFF. CDR3 coding DNA: TGTGCCAGCAGCTTCCCGGTACAAGGAGGTCATGAGCAGTTCTTC.

V usage is TRBV6-5 and J usage is TRBJ2-3, with 14 bases that match TRBD2. The length of the CDR3 is 16 residues. The germline CDR1 and CDR2 sequences are MNHEY and SVGAGI. The V and J ends lost 4 bases and 7 bases, in that order; junction bases with no gene match: 7. CDR3 nucleotide sequence: TGTGCCAGCAGTTTCGGACTAGCGGGAGGAGGGAATACGCAGTATTTT. It is translated as CASSFGLAGGGNTQYF.

The chain links TRBV1 to TRBJ2-1; no DNA check was done on the table's D call, TRBD2. TRBV1 is termed a pseudogene. This CDR3 region has 14 residues. The CDR3 nucleotides are TGCACCATCGATCTAGCGGGAGGTTACAATGAGCAGTTCTTC. This codes for CTIDLAGGYNEQFF.

The rearrangement joins TRBV9 to TRBJ1-2; a weak D match, TRBD1 (5 bases). This CDR3 is 13 amino acids long. Germline V lookup: CDR1 SGDLS, CDR2 YYNGEE. V was clipped by 0 bases and J by 8 bases, with 11 bases between them. The CDR3 DNA is TGTGCCAGCAGCGTAGGGCAGGGTAGGGGCTACACCTTC. Residues: CASSVGQGRGYTF. Full variable domain (remainder filled in from reference TRBV9 and TRBJ1-2): DSGVTQTPKHLITATGQRVTLRCSPRSGDLSVYWYQQSLDQGLQFLIQYYNGEERAKGNILERFSAQQFPDLHSELNLSSLELGDSALYFCASSVGQGRGYTFGSGTRLTVV.

The CDR3 here is CASSSSGPGGEQFF. The DNA of the CDR3 is TGTGCCAGCAGCTCCTCCGGACCGGGCGGTGAGCAGTTCTTC. The V and J genes are TRBV7-2 and TRBJ2-1, with no clear D. V was pared by 4 bases and J by 9 bases, with 16 bases between. CDR3 length equals 14 residues. Per the germline V gene, CDR1 is SGHTA and CDR2 is FQGNSA.

The chain recombines TRBV4-3 with TRBJ2-7; 8 nucleotides match TRBD2. The CDR3 contains 13 residues. Germline V gene sequence: CDR1 LGHNA, CDR2 YSLEER. V shed 7 bases, J shed 6 bases, and the junction held 8 bases outside the gene matches. The CDR3 DNA reads as TGCGCCAGCACCGGTACACGGGGGGGCGAGCAGTACTTC. As protein: CASTGTRGGEQYF.

This rearrangement joins TRBV11-3 to TRBJ2-7, with 8 bases identical to TRBD1. Germline-derived CDR1 and CDR2 are SGHNT and YENEEA. With 5 bases clipped from V and 2 bases from J, the junction kept 5 bases outside the gene matches. This CDR3 region has 14 residues. This chain's CDR3 is CASSPDRDPYEQYF. CDR3 nucleotide sequence: TGTGCCAGCAGCCCGGACAGGGACCCCTACGAGCAGTACTTC. Based on the CDR3 plus reference TRBV11-3 and TRBJ2-7, the full variable domain is EAGVVQSPRYKIIEKKQPVAFWCNPISGHNTLYWYLQNLGQGPELLIRYENEEAVDDSQLPKDRFSAERLKGVDSTLKIQPAELGDSAVYLCASSPDRDPYEQYFGPGTRLTVT.

The genes are TRBV6-6 and TRBJ2-1; no reliable D call. Germline V lookup: CDR1 MNHNY, CDR2 SVGAGI (reference sequence). The CDR3 consists of 13 residues. V was cut by 2 bases and J by 5 bases, with 7 bases left in between. The CDR3 DNA reads as TGTGCCAGCAGTTACCCCATAAACAATGAGCAGTTCTTC. It translates to CASSYPINNEQFF.

The chain combines TRBV7-9 with TRBJ1-5; D is unclear. V was trimmed by 8 bases and J by 2 bases, leaving 16 bases between them. The CDR3 contains 15 residues. Germline values: CDR1 SEHNR, CDR2 FQNEAQ (reference sequence). Written as DNA, the CDR3 is TGTGCCAGCTCCCTCGGCGGGGTAGGCAATCAGCCCCAGCATTTT. It yields the protein CASSLGGVGNQPQHF.

The rearrangement joins TRBV6-6 to TRBJ2-1; TRBD1 agrees at 8 bases. The CDR3 has 15 residues. Germline V gene data show CDR1 as MNHNY and CDR2 as SVGAGI (reference sequence). V shed 2 bases, J shed 9 bases, and the junction held 9 bases outside the gene matches. CDR3 nucleotide sequence: TGTGCCAGCAGTTACGGGGGACAGGCTGTCAGTGAGCAGTTCTTC. The encoded protein is CASSYGGQAVSEQFF.

The J gene is TRBJ2-1, the V gene TRBV10-2; 11 bases map to TRBD2. V shed 1 base and J 8 bases; nucleotides not matched to a gene: 4. This CDR3 has 15 amino acids. Germline loops: CDR1 WSHSY, CDR2 SAAADI. In DNA, the CDR3 is TGCGCCAGCAGTGAGTTTGAACTAGCGGGAGATGAGCAGTTCTTC. It codes for CASSEFELAGDEQFF.